The 5 T cell receptor beta chains given below trace back to one sample, sequenced in a study of CD8 T cell repertoires and HIV-1 epitope variants. TCRdb keeps only in-frame clones here, not all; method: immunoSEQ multiplex PCR. The sample includes approximately 5,200 clones, 55% to 70% of them seen just once. These receptors' antigens are unknown. Sequenced sample: cultured CD8+ T cells derived from PBMCs. Receptors were obtained from a male donor with HIV.

Notes on this clone: An end of the junction differs from the germline gene, which may be a read error. This sequence joins TRBV14 and TRBJ1-3; D is ambiguous. This CDR3 is 18 amino acids long. Per germline, CDR1 SGHDN and CDR2 FVKESK. CDR3 sequence: CASSQGVRRRVSGNTIYF. CDR3 DNA sequence: TGTGCCAGCAGTCAAGGCGTGAGGAGGCGAGTCTCTGGAAACACCATATATTTT.

The chain uses TRBV9 and TRBJ2-1, with TRBD2 identical over 9 bases. The germline V gene has CDR1 SGDLS and CDR2 YYNGEE. This CDR3 region has 16 residues. The V and J ends lost 0 bases and 6 bases, in that order; junction bases with no gene match: 7. In DNA, the CDR3 is TGTGCCAGCAGCGTAGATTCAGCGGGAGGACCCAATGAGCAGTTCTTC. It specifies CASSVDSAGGPNEQFF.

The genes are TRBV27 and TRBJ2-1; no definite D call. Per germline, CDR1 MNHEY and CDR2 SMNVEV (reference sequence). Trimming removed 7 bases at V and 8 bases at J, with 21 bases between. The CDR3 has 15 residues. The CDR3 is CASTTRSLQVDEQFF. The CDR3 DNA sequence: TGTGCCAGCACAACCCGGAGCCTTCAAGTGGATGAGCAGTTCTTC.

The CDR3 spells CASSPIPWGSLEAFF. CDR3 nucleotide sequence: TGTGCCAGCAGCCCCATCCCCTGGGGGAGCCTTGAAGCTTTCTTT. The chain recombines TRBV11-2 with TRBJ1-1, with D perhaps matching TRBD1 (5 bases). Per germline, CDR1 SGHAT and CDR2 FQNNGV. V lost 5 bases and J lost 7, with 20 bases in between. This CDR3 contains 15 residues. Supplemented by reference TRBV11-2 and TRBJ1-1, the full variable domain reads EAGVAQSPRYKIIEKRQSVAFWCNPISGHATLYWYQQILGQGPKLLIQFQNNGVVDDSQLPKDRFSAERLKGVDSTLKIQPAKLEDSAVYLCASSPIPWGSLEAFFGQGTRLTVV.

The chain joins TRBV5-6 to TRBJ2-1; tentatively, D is TRBD1 or TRBD2 (6 bases each). V lost 1 base and J lost 4, with 12 bases in between. There are 15 residues in the CDR3. Germline V lookup: CDR1 SGHDT, CDR2 YYEEEE. The CDR3, as DNA: TGTGCCAGCAGCTTGTGGAGGGGGGAGTACAATGAGCAGTTCTTC. It yields the protein CASSLWRGEYNEQFF.